A single sample is the source of the 29 T cell receptor beta chains below, sequenced in a study of blood T cells in healthy people across ages. Combining a sample-barcoded 5' primer with a J-beta primer mix, a second PCR ran for roughly 7 to 11 cycles. A single record per CDR3 protein comes from TCRdb applying MiXCR to the 5' RACE reads. The table has hundreds of thousands of distinct CDR3 sequences, around 28% seen once; the top ten hold approximately 15%. Input material: blood. These receptor sequences come from a woman of 80 years or more in good health.

This clonotype was observed at least ten times. This chain uses TRBV7-9 with TRBJ2-1; TRBD1 matches 12 bases. Germline lookup yields CDR1 SEHNR and CDR2 FQNEAQ (reference sequence). CDR3 size: 14 residues. J gave up 9 bases and V 7 bases, and 7 bases lay outside the gene matches. In DNA form, the CDR3 reads TGTGCCAGCAAAACCGGGACAGGGGGCAGTGAGCAGTTCTTC. It yields the protein CASKTGTGGSEQFF.

The table lists this clonotype with a few counts. V gene TRBV6-2 or TRBV6-3 combines with J gene TRBJ1-5; D might be TRBD1 (5 bases). Trimming took 2 bases from V and 4 from J, leaving 21 bases between them. The CDR3 sequence is 18 residues long. In germline, CDR1 is MNHEY, CDR2 SVGEGT. CDR3 in amino acids: CASSYRTRGAGFNQPQHF. Written as DNA, the CDR3 is TGTGCCAGCAGTTACCGGACAAGGGGCGCGGGGTTTAATCAGCCCCAGCATTTT.

There are many counts of this clonotype. The chain carries TRBV6-5 and TRBJ2-7; D is undetermined. The CDR3 runs 12 residues. Germline V gene sequence: CDR1 MNHEY, CDR2 SVGAGI. Between the trimmed V and J ends, which lost 4 bases and 5 bases, there was a span of 9 bases. CDR3 region: CASSSVGHEQYF. The CDR3, as DNA: TGTGCCAGCAGTTCCGTTGGCCACGAGCAGTACTTC.

This chain links TRBV4-3 with TRBJ2-3; possible D gene TRBD2, 6 bases. The CDR3 sequence is 15 residues long. Germline V gene data show CDR1 as LGHNA and CDR2 as YSLEER. With 1 base removed from V and 0 bases from J, the gap between germline ends came to 8 bases. The CDR3 sequence is CASSQVTSSTDTQYF. In DNA form, the CDR3 reads TGCGCCAGCAGCCAAGTTACTAGCAGCACAGATACGCAGTATTTT.

The table lists this clonotype with many counts. This chain joins TRBV7-2 and TRBJ2-4; D may be TRBD1 (6 bases). Trimming took 5 bases from V and 5 from J, leaving 16 bases between them. The CDR3 is made up of 15 amino acids. Germline CDR1 is SGHTA and CDR2 is FQGNSA. CDR3 nucleotide sequence: TGTGCCAGCAGCGCTCCCGGGACACTGCAAAACATTCAGTACTTC. It encodes CASSAPGTLQNIQYF.

The CDR3 DNA is TGTGCCAGCAGCTTAACGAGGGGGGGCGGAGATACGCAGTATTTT. Translated, it gives CASSLTRGGGDTQYF. The chain joins TRBV7-3 to TRBJ2-3; D might be TRBD2 (7 bases). V was trimmed by 0 bases and J by 5 bases, leaving 12 bases between them. This CDR3 is 15 amino acids long. In germline, CDR1 is SGHTA, CDR2 FQGTGA.

This clonotype was seen at least ten times. This chain joins TRBV4-3 and TRBJ1-5; D call uncertain. Trimming removed 0 bases at V and 5 bases at J, with 11 bases between. Looked up from germline, CDR1 is LGHNA and CDR2 is YSLEER. The CDR3 length is 15 residues. The DNA of the CDR3 is TGCGCCAGCAGCCAAGATGTCGGCACCTATCAGCCCCAGCATTTT. It is translated as CASSQDVGTYQPQHF.

This clonotype was counted at least ten times. The rearrangement uses TRBV6-2 or TRBV6-3 and TRBJ1-2, with 9 bases fitting TRBD1. Germline CDR1 MNHEY, CDR2 SVGEGT. This CDR3 spans 13 amino acids. The V gene end was trimmed by 7 bases and the J gene end by 5 bases; junction bases not matched to a gene: 5. This CDR3 reads CASTRDREYGYTF. The CDR3 DNA follows: TGTGCCAGCACCCGGGACAGGGAGTATGGCTACACCTTC.

The chain employs TRBV2 and TRBJ2-4; TRBD2 aligns across 9 bases. The assigned J gene may be wrong: the sequence end matches TRBJ2-5 better. Germline CDR1 is SNHLY and CDR2 is FYNNEI. The CDR3 covers 15 residues. Here the CDR3 DNA reads TGTGCCTGCATGATCAGAGCGGGGGGAGGAGAGACCCAGTACTTC. Its translation: CACMIRAGGGETQYF.

This clonotype was observed a handful of times. The rearrangement joins TRBV7-2 to TRBJ1-1; D ambiguous. V lost 7 bases, J lost 1 base, and 13 bases lay in between. CDR3 length: 14 residues. The germline V gene encodes CDR1 SGHTA and CDR2 FQGNSA. CDR3 bases: TGTGCCAGCACTATAGGGCCCTGGAACACTGAAGCTTTCTTT. It is translated as CASTIGPWNTEAFF.

The rearrangement uses TRBV28 and TRBJ1-1; the D gene is possibly TRBD1 (5 bases). This CDR3 has 16 residues. Deletions cut 3 bases from V and 1 base from J, with 15 bases between. The germline V gene has CDR1 MDHEN and CDR2 SYDVKM. The CDR3 nucleotides read TGTGCCAGCAGTTTCAGGGCGGAGCCCCAGAACACTGAAGCTTTCTTT. Protein: CASSFRAEPQNTEAFF.

This clonotype was counted ten times or more. The V call is TRBV7-2, the J call TRBJ2-3; D gene uncertain. This CDR3 spans 14 amino acids. Trimming left V 1 base short and J 5 bases short, with 10 bases between. Germline V gene data show CDR1 as SGHTA and CDR2 as FQGNSA. The CDR3 nucleotides read TGTGCCAGCAGCTTAGATGGCCCTCTAGATACGCAGTATTTT. Protein sequence: CASSLDGPLDTQYF.

Many counts were recorded for this clonotype. V and J are TRBV6-5 and TRBJ2-5; TRBD1 is a possible D gene (6 bases). V dropped 5 bases and J dropped 2 bases, with 18 bases sitting between them. Germline loops: CDR1 MNHEY, CDR2 SVGAGI. The CDR3 loop spans 16 amino acids. The chain's CDR3 is CASSPHLSTGQETQYF. CDR3 nucleotide sequence: TGTGCCAGCAGTCCACATCTATCCACAGGGCAAGAGACCCAGTACTTC.

At least ten counts were recorded for this clonotype. This could be a read error, since a much larger clone is one nucleotide away. The genes are TRBV25-1 and TRBJ2-5, with 10 bases lining up with TRBD2. V lost 6 bases to trimming and J lost 11 bases; unmatched junction nucleotides: 9. From germline, CDR1 is MGHDK and CDR2 SYGVNS. The CDR3 covers 13 residues. The DNA of the CDR3 is TGTGCCAGCAGCCTAGCGGGGGCTGGTGAGCAGTACTTC. It yields the protein CASSLAGAGEQYF.

Concerning this clonotype: One junction end does not reproduce the germline sequence, and a read error may be involved. The genes are TRBV20-1 and TRBJ1-4, with D unresolved. This CDR3 is built from 13 residues. Germline V gives CDR1 DFQATT, CDR2 SNEGSKA (reference sequence). This chain's CDR3 is CSAGEIGGEKLFF. CDR3 DNA: TGCAGTGCTGGAGAAATAGGAGGCGAAAAACTGTTTTTT.

This clonotype appeared a few times. V gene TRBV24-1 combines with J gene TRBJ2-1, with D perhaps given as TRBD1 or TRBD2 (5 bases each). The V end was cut by 2 bases, the J end by 6 bases, with 16 bases between. The germline V gene encodes CDR1 KGHDR and CDR2 SFDVKD. The CDR3 runs to 16 residues. The CDR3 reads CATSDSGTPKGNEQFF. CDR3 DNA: TGTGCCACCAGTGATTCCGGGACGCCAAAGGGCAATGAGCAGTTCTTC.

The rearrangement uses TRBV7-2 and TRBJ1-1; D not resolved. Trimming removed 5 bases from V and 5 bases from J, with 15 bases in between. There are 14 residues in the CDR3. The germline gives CDR1 SGHTA, CDR2 FQGNSA. Here the CDR3 DNA reads TGTGCCAGCAGCCCAGTATGGGCGGGGACTGAAGCTTTCTTT. Its translation is CASSPVWAGTEAFF.

The chain carries TRBV6-5 and TRBJ2-5; D gene ambiguous. Trimming pared 5 bases from V and 13 bases from J, leaving 20 bases between. Per germline, CDR1 MNHEY and CDR2 SVGAGI. The CDR3 runs to 13 residues. CDR3 residues: CASSPGPRLSGYF. DNA for the CDR3: TGTGCCAGCAGTCCCGGGCCTCGGTTATCGGGGTACTTC.

The table lists this clonotype with many counts. J is TRBJ2-5 and V is TRBV7-2; possibly TRBD2 for D (6 bases). In germline, CDR1 is SGHTA, CDR2 FQGNSA. The CDR3 is made up of 14 amino acids. V was cut by 3 bases and J by 5 bases, with 13 bases left in between. In DNA form, the CDR3 reads TGTGCCAGCAGCTTGGACTACCGGACGGAGACCCAGTACTTC. Residues: CASSLDYRTETQYF. Filled out from reference TRBV7-2 and TRBJ2-5, the complete variable domain reads GAGVSQSPSNKVTEKGKDVELRCDPISGHTALYWYRQSLGQGLEFLIYFQGNSAPDKSGLPSDRFSAERTGGSVSTLTIQRTQQEDSAVYLCASSLDYRTETQYFGPGTRLLVL.

This clonotype showed up many times. The V gene is TRBV11-3, the J gene TRBJ2-5, with 10 nucleotides matching TRBD2. V shed 5 bases and J 1 base; nucleotides not matched to a gene: 10. CDR1 and CDR2 (germline): SGHNT, YENEEA. The CDR3 is 17 amino acids. The CDR3 loop reads CASSPRIVAGGQETQYF. The CDR3 bases are TGTGCCAGCAGCCCCCGAATAGTAGCGGGGGGCCAAGAGACCCAGTACTTC.

The chain has TRBV6-2 or TRBV6-3 and TRBJ2-5; D is undetermined. The DNA end favors TRBJ2-7, so the J call may be wrong. The CDR3 totals 13 residues. Looked up from germline, CDR1 is MNHEY and CDR2 is SVGEGT. The CDR3 region is CASSYSSLSEQYF. CDR3 nucleotides: TGTGCCAGCAGTTACTCATCACTGAGCGAGCAGTACTTC.

This clonotype has a count of ten or more. The chain recombines TRBV7-8 with TRBJ2-3, with unresolved D. The CDR3 totals 15 residues. V lost 2 bases, J lost 2 bases, and 11 bases lay in between. Germline V gives CDR1 SGHVS, CDR2 FQNEAQ. The CDR3 region has the DNA TGTGCCAGCAGCTTAATCAGGCGAGACACAGATACGCAGTATTTT. Translation gives CASSLIRRDTDTQYF. The full variable domain, with the rest looked up from reference TRBV7-8 and TRBJ2-3, is GAGVSQSPRYKVAKRGQDVALRCDPISGHVSLFWYQQALGQGPEFLTYFQNEAQLDKSGLPSDRFFAERPEGSVSTLKIQRTQQEDSAVYLCASSLIRRDTDTQYFGPGTRLTVL.

This clonotype was detected ten times or more. V gene TRBV6-5 combines with J gene TRBJ2-1, with a weak D call TRBD1 (5 bases). This CDR3 comprises 16 residues. From germline, CDR1 is MNHEY and CDR2 SVGAGI. The ends were cut back, 5 bases at V and 0 bases at J, with 14 bases in the middle. CDR3 DNA: TGTGCCAGCAGTACACGACAGAAGAGCTCCTACAATGAGCAGTTCTTC. Protein sequence: CASSTRQKSSYNEQFF.

This clonotype showed up many times. The chain links TRBV5-1 to TRBJ1-5, with D maybe TRBD1 (5 bases). The V and J ends lost 1 base and 2 bases respectively, with 13 bases between them. CDR3 length equals 16 residues. Germline CDR1 and CDR2: SGHRS and YFSETQ. The CDR3 nucleotides are TGCGCCAGCAGCTTGACAGGCTTGAATGGCAATCAGCCCCAGCATTTT. It yields the protein CASSLTGLNGNQPQHF.

This clonotype occurred many times. This rearrangement joins TRBV24-1 to TRBJ2-1; D gene ambiguous. There are 13 residues in the CDR3. The germline V and J ends were trimmed by 6 bases and 3 bases, with 8 bases remaining between them. CDR1 is KGHDR and CDR2 is SFDVKD in the germline V gene. CDR3 residues: CATSQQYYNEQFF. The CDR3 DNA follows: TGTGCCACCAGTCAACAGTACTACAATGAGCAGTTCTTC.

This clonotype was picked up many times. The genes are TRBV12-3 or TRBV12-4 and TRBJ2-5; a possible D gene is TRBD1 (6 bases). V was clipped by 5 bases and J by 4 bases, with 17 bases between them. CDR3 size: 15 residues. The CDR3 coding sequence is TGTGCCAGCAGTGAACAGGGTATTGTTCCAGAGACCCAGTACTTC. It is translated as CASSEQGIVPETQYF.

This clonotype has more than one count but fewer than ten. The chain carries TRBV2 and TRBJ2-7, with no clear D. Germline V gene lookup returns CDR1 SNHLY and CDR2 FYNNEI. The V and J ends lost 0 bases and 6 bases respectively, with 12 bases between them. The CDR3 consists of 14 residues. This CDR3 reads CASSEAPVISEQYF. The CDR3 DNA sequence: TGTGCCAGCAGTGAAGCACCAGTAATATCCGAGCAGTACTTC.

This clonotype has a handful of counts. This probably arose from a read error, given a far larger clone one base away. The chain couples TRBV12-3 or TRBV12-4 to TRBJ1-2; D remains ambiguous. CDR3 length equals 12 residues. The CDR3 nucleotides read TGTGCCAGCAGTTTAGGTGGATATGGCCACACCTTC. Amino acids: CASSLGGYGHTF.

As concerns this clonotype: Possible read error: a much larger clone is one base away. The CDR3 reads CASQSPAGAHTDTQYF. CDR3 nucleotides: TGTGCCAGCCAGTCCCCAGCGGGGGCCCACACAGATACGCAGTATTTT. V and J are TRBV6-2 or TRBV6-3 and TRBJ2-3; 8 nucleotides match TRBD2. V was clipped by 8 bases and J by 2 bases; unmatched bases: 12. Looked up from germline, CDR1 is MNHEY and CDR2 is SVGEGT. This CDR3 is built from 16 residues.